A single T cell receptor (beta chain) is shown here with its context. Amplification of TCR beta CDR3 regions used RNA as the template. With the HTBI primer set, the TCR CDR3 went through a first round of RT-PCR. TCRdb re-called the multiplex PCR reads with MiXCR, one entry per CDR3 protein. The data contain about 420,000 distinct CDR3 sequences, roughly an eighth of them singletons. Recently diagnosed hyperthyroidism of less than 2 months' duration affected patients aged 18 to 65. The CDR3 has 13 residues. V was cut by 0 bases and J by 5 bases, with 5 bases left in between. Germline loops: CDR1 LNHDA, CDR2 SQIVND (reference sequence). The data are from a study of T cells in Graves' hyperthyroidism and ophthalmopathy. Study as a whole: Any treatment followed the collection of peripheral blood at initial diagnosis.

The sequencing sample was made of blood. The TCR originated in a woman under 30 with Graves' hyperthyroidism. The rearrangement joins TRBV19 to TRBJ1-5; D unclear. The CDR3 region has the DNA TGTGCCAGTAGTATAGACAAGGATCAGCCCCAGCATTTT. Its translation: CASSIDKDQPQHF.